Listed below are T cell receptor beta chains from one sample, sequenced in a study of T cells in localized non-small cell lung cancer. Only in-frame clones appear in the TCRdb table, and some are missing; sequencing was by immunoSEQ multiplex PCR. The sample consists of approximately 70,000 clones, 85% to 90% of them appearing once. This sample comprised peripheral blood, obtained before any cancer treatment. The receptors come from a male donor aged 60 or over with stage III squamous cell lung carcinoma. Each CDR3 is given with its conserved first and last residue. D genes are given only for firm matches. Only part of the rows carry a size: once, few, many, or a class if the clone is expanded.

d_gene	abundance	j_gene	len	v_gene	CDR3nt	CDR3aa
NA	NA	TRBJ1-1	11	TRBV6-6	TGTGCCAGCCCTGGAAACACTGAAGCTTTCTTT	CASPGNTEAFF
NA	once	TRBJ1-1	15	TRBV11-3	TGTGCCAGCAGCTTAGGGTCCTCGGAGAGGACTGAAGCTTTCTTT	CASSLGSSERTEAFF
TRBD1	NA	TRBJ1-2	14	TRBV5-1	TGCGCCAGCAGCCCGGACAGGGAGGGCTATGGCTACACCTTC	CASSPDREGYGYTF
TRBD1	NA	TRBJ1-2	14	TRBV6-6	TGTGCCAGCAGTTACCCGACAGGGACCTATGGCTACACCTTC	CASSYPTGTYGYTF
TRBD1	NA	TRBJ2-5	15	TRBV7-9	TGTGCCAGCAGCTTCGGACAGGGGCTGGGGGAGACCCAGTACTTC	CASSFGQGLGETQYF
NA	NA	TRBJ2-5	14	TRBV7-2	TGTGCCAGCAGCTTAAGTGGGGGTTGGGAGACCCAGTACTTC	CASSLSGGWETQYF
TRBD2	NA	TRBJ2-1	15	TRBV30	TGTGCCTGGAGTTCCGGGACTAGCGGCTACAATGAGCAGTTCTTC	CAWSSGTSGYNEQFF
TRBD1	NA	TRBJ1-2	14	TRBV7-9	TGTGCCAGCAGCGCCGGACAGGGACCCGTTTACCTGTTATTC	CASSAGQGPVYLLF
NA	NA	TRBJ1-6	14	TRBV5-1	TGCGCCAGCAGCTTGGTAGGGGAAAATTCACCCCTCCACTTT	CASSLVGENSPLHF
NA	NA	TRBJ2-2	13	TRBV7-7	TGTGCCAGCAGCCGCCGTGAAGCCGGGGAGCTGTTTTTT	CASSRREAGELFF
NA	NA	TRBJ1-6	15	TRBV27	TGTGCCAGCAGTTCCGATTACTCCTATAATTCACCCCTCCACTTT	CASSSDYSYNSPLHF
NA	NA	TRBJ2-2	16	TRBV30	TGTGCCTGGAGTATAGGGGGGGGGCTGAACACCGGGGAGCTGTTTTTT	CAWSIGGGLNTGELFF
TRBD1	NA	TRBJ1-4	14	TRBV5-1	TGCGCCAGCTGCCAACAGGGGGCCCCAGAAAAACTGTTTTTT	CASCQQGAPEKLFF
TRBD1	NA	TRBJ1-4	14	TRBV14	TGTGCCAGCAGCCGACAGGGGACTAATGAAAAACTGTTTTTT	CASSRQGTNEKLFF
NA	NA	TRBJ1-5	14	TRBV27	TGTGCCAGCAGTTCAAGGGTTAGCAATCAGCCCCAGCATTTT	CASSSRVSNQPQHF
NA	NA	TRBJ2-1	15	TRBV11-3	TGTGCCAGCAGCTTAGACGGGGGAGACTACAATGAGCAGTTCTTC	CASSLDGGDYNEQFF
NA	NA	TRBJ2-7	14	TRBV7-9	TGTGCCAGCAGCTTCGGTGGGCCCCCCTACGAGCAGTACTTC	CASSFGGPPYEQYF
NA	few	TRBJ1-2	14	TRBV5-1	TGCGCCAGCAGCTTGACCGAGTCTTCGGGCGGCTACACCTTC	CASSLTESSGGYTF
TRBD1	NA	TRBJ1-5	14	TRBV19	TGTGCCAGTAGCGAGACAGGGGATGGGCAGCCCCAGCATTTT	CASSETGDGQPQHF
TRBD2	NA	TRBJ2-1	16	TRBV4-3	TGCGCCAGCAGCCAAGATACTAGCGGGGGGGCCTACGAGCAGTTCTTC	CASSQDTSGGAYEQFF
NA	NA	TRBJ1-3	16	TRBV5-6	TGTGCCAGCAGTTTGACAGGCCCCAAAGCGGGAAACACCATATATTTT	CASSLTGPKAGNTIYF
NA	NA	TRBJ2-3	15	TRBV5-1	TGCGCCAGCAGCTTGATCGGGGCCGGCACAGATACGCAGTATTTT	CASSLIGAGTDTQYF
TRBD1	NA	TRBJ2-2	13	TRBV29-1	TGCAGCGTCCGGACAGGGGAGGGCGGGGAGCTGTTTTTT	CSVRTGEGGELFF
TRBD2	NA	TRBJ2-7	16	TRBV27	TGTGCCAGCAGTACAGAGTCGACTAGCGGGGTGCACGAGCAGTACTTC	CASSTESTSGVHEQYF
NA	NA	TRBJ1-1	14	TRBV5-8	TGTGCCAGCAGCTTTGATGGGCTGAACACTGAAGCTTTCTTT	CASSFDGLNTEAFF
TRBD1	NA	TRBJ2-7	13	TRBV7-3	TGTGCCAGCAGTTGGGACAGGTGGGACGAGCAGTACTTC	CASSWDRWDEQYF
NA	NA	TRBJ1-1	13	TRBV30	TGTGCCTGGACCGGACATGGAGGAACTGAAGCTTTCTTT	CAWTGHGGTEAFF
TRBD2	NA	TRBJ2-5	14	TRBV30	TGTGCCTGGACTAGCGGGGGCCTTCAAGAGACCCAGTACTTC	CAWTSGGLQETQYF
NA	few	TRBJ2-3	14	TRBV5-4	TGTGCCAGCAGCTTGGGAGTAGCATTCGGTACGCAGTATTTT	CASSLGVAFGTQYF
NA	few	TRBJ1-6	15	TRBV27	TGTGCCAGCAGTTTCCCGGGACAAGGTTCCCAGGCCCTCCACTTT	CASSFPGQGSQALHF
NA	NA	TRBJ1-2	17	TRBV7-2	TGTGCCAGCAGCTTAGCGCGCGGGAGACAAGGCCGTAATGGCTACACCTTC	CASSLARGRQGRNGYTF
TRBD2	NA	TRBJ2-2	19	TRBV5-6	TGTGCCAGCACCCCCCCAGGGACTAGCGGGGGCAAGGGGGCCGGGGAGCTGTTTTTT	CASTPPGTSGGKGAGELFF
TRBD1	NA	TRBJ1-1	14	TRBV5-1	TGCGCCAGCAGCTCGCAGGGGGCCTCAACTGAAGCTTTCTTT	CASSSQGASTEAFF
TRBD1	NA	TRBJ1-5	15	TRBV4-2	TGTGCCAGCAGCCTTTACGGGACAGACGATCAGCCCCAGCATTTT	CASSLYGTDDQPQHF
NA	NA	TRBJ2-6	18	TRBV6-1	TGTGCCAGCAGTGAATGGTGGACGGGGGGCGCTGGGGCCAACGTCCTGACTTTC	CASSEWWTGGAGANVLTF
NA	NA	TRBJ1-2	13	TRBV19	TGTGCCAGTAGTATTTCGGTTATCTATGGCTACACCTTC	CASSISVIYGYTF
NA	NA	TRBJ2-5	13	TRBV13	TGTGCCAGCAGCCCCGCAGGACAAGAGACCCAGTACTTC	CASSPAGQETQYF
NA	NA	TRBJ1-2	15	TRBV4-2	TGTGCCAGCAGCCAAGAGGTCGGAGAGGGCTATGGCTACACCTTC	CASSQEVGEGYGYTF
TRBD1	NA	TRBJ1-6	14	TRBV27	TGTGCCAGCCAGTCGACAGGGCTCGATTCACCCCTCCACTTT	CASQSTGLDSPLHF
NA	few	TRBJ1-4	14	TRBV11-2	TGTGCCAGCAGCAACAGGGAGCTTGAGGAAAAACTGTTTTTT	CASSNRELEEKLFF
TRBD2	NA	TRBJ2-5	16	TRBV5-4	TGTGCCAGCAGCTCCTCCGCGGGGGGAAAACAAGAGACCCAGTACTTC	CASSSSAGGKQETQYF
TRBD1	NA	TRBJ1-2	16	TRBV14	TGTGCCAGCAGCCAAGACATGGACAGGGCTAACTATGGCTACACCTTC	CASSQDMDRANYGYTF
NA	once	TRBJ1-4	14	TRBV7-2	TGTGCCAGCACCCCACGTGCAACTAATGAAAAACTGTTTTTT	CASTPRATNEKLFF
NA	NA	TRBJ1-2	13	TRBV7-6	TGTGCCAGCAGCTTCGGGGCCGAATATGGCTACACCTTC	CASSFGAEYGYTF
NA	few	TRBJ1-4	13	TRBV19	TGTGCCAGTAGTCAGGCCTTGGGAGAAAAACTGTTTTTT	CASSQALGEKLFF
NA	NA	TRBJ1-5	14	TRBV7-9	TGTGCCAGCAGCAAAGGGGGGGTTGGTCAGCCCCAGCATTTT	CASSKGGVGQPQHF
NA	once	TRBJ2-5	13	TRBV18	TGTGCCAGCTCAGGACAGAACCAAGAGACCCAGTACTTC	CASSGQNQETQYF
NA	once	TRBJ1-5	16	TRBV19	TGTGCCAGTAGTGCCTCACCACCCGGGACTACTCAGCCCCAGCATTTT	CASSASPPGTTQPQHF
TRBD1	NA	TRBJ2-5	13	TRBV5-1	TGCGCCAGCAGCTCGACAGGGAGAGAGACCCAGTACTTC	CASSSTGRETQYF
NA	NA	TRBJ1-6	15	TRBV28	TGTGCCAGCGGATCGGAGGCAGTCTATAATTCACCCCTCCACTTT	CASGSEAVYNSPLHF
TRBD1	NA	TRBJ1-2	16	TRBV7-8	TGTGCCAGCAGCGTGACAGGGAAAGTGTTTGCTTATGGCTACACCTTC	CASSVTGKVFAYGYTF
TRBD1	NA	TRBJ2-5	14	TRBV5-1	TGCGCCAGCAGCTACGGACAGGAGCAAGAGACCCAGTACTTC	CASSYGQEQETQYF